This TCR beta chain is from a study of graft-versus-host responses after intestinal transplantation. Data came from immunoSEQ multiplex PCR; TCRdb stores just in-frame clones and leaves some out. In the table there are roughly 25,000 clones, 40% of which are singletons. The germline gives CDR1 KGHSH, CDR2 LQKENI. The V gene lost 3 bases and the J gene lost 8 bases, with 18 bases spanning the gap. This CDR3 contains 15 residues. This rearrangement joins TRBV18 to TRBJ2-3, with a weak D call TRBD1 (6 bases). The TCR comes from a human patient who received an intestinal transplant. The starting material was alloreactive CD4+ T cells from a mixed lymphocyte reaction culture, obtained before intestinal transplant. Subset given: CFSE-low proliferating T cells sorted from roughly six-day pre-transplant mixed lymphocyte reaction (GvH or HvG direction). Here the CDR3 reads CASSPRAGEGGTQYF. Here the CDR3 DNA reads TGTGCCAGCTCACCGAGGGCAGGGGAAGGAGGTACGCAGTATTTT.